These T cell receptor beta chains were read from a single sample in a study of blood T cell repertoires in COVID-19. TCRdb keeps only in-frame clones here, not all; method: immunoSEQ multiplex PCR. The sample contains 250,000 to 300,000 clones, approximately 90% of which appear only once. The material sequenced was PBMCs or T cells enriched from blood (not recorded which). Receptors originate from a man between 40 and 49 years old who had recovered from COVID-19. Each CDR3 is given with its conserved first and last residue. A D gene is named only where the DNA matches it firmly. Clone sizes are given selectively: once, few, many, or a class where the clone is expanded.

cdr3_length: 13; d_call: TRBD2; j_call: TRBJ2-1; v_call: TRBV4-2; clone_size: few; cdr3_aa: CASSLGLGNEQFF; cdr3_nt: TGTGCCAGCAGCCTGGGACTAGGCAATGAGCAGTTCTTC
cdr3_length: 15; d_call: TRBD1; j_call: TRBJ1-1; v_call: TRBV3-1/TRBV3-2; clone_size: .; cdr3_aa: CASSRAQGANTEAFF; cdr3_nt: TGTGCCAGCAGCCGAGCACAGGGGGCGAACACTGAAGCTTTCTTT
cdr3_length: 18; d_call: TRBD1; j_call: TRBJ2-6; v_call: TRBV11-2; clone_size: .; cdr3_aa: CASTKMGQGNSGANVLTF; cdr3_nt: TGTGCCAGCACCAAAATGGGACAGGGGAATTCTGGGGCCAACGTCCTGACTTTC
cdr3_length: 16; d_call: TRBD2; j_call: TRBJ2-1; v_call: TRBV6-1; clone_size: .; cdr3_aa: CASSEGVSSGRFEQFF; cdr3_nt: TGTGCCAGCAGTGAAGGTGTGTCTAGCGGGAGATTTGAGCAGTTCTTC
cdr3_length: 21; d_call: .; j_call: TRBJ1-3; v_call: TRBV7-8; clone_size: .; cdr3_aa: CASSLASGTKSLLFSGNTIYF; cdr3_nt: TGTGCCAGCAGCTTAGCTTCCGGGACAAAATCTCTACTCTTCTCTGGAAACACCATATATTTT
cdr3_length: 16; d_call: TRBD2; j_call: TRBJ2-1; v_call: TRBV3-1/TRBV3-2; clone_size: .; cdr3_aa: CASNYLGLAGYNEQFF; cdr3_nt: TGTGCCAGCAACTACCTGGGACTAGCGGGGTACAATGAGCAGTTCTTC
cdr3_length: 14; d_call: .; j_call: TRBJ1-2; v_call: TRBV6-5; clone_size: .; cdr3_aa: CASSYEVGQYGYTF; cdr3_nt: TGTGCCAGCAGTTACGAGGTCGGACAGTATGGCTACACCTTC
cdr3_length: 15; d_call: .; j_call: TRBJ1-1; v_call: TRBV9; clone_size: .; cdr3_aa: CASSVSRGGNTEAFF; cdr3_nt: TGTGCCAGCAGCGTATCGCGGGGGGGAAACACTGAAGCTTTCTTT
cdr3_length: 14; d_call: .; j_call: TRBJ1-5; v_call: TRBV6-6; clone_size: .; cdr3_aa: CASSYLGGNQPQHF; cdr3_nt: TGTGCCAGCAGTTACTTGGGGGGGAATCAGCCCCAGCATTTT
cdr3_length: 15; d_call: .; j_call: TRBJ2-3; v_call: TRBV4-2; clone_size: .; cdr3_aa: CASSQVGSVADTQYF; cdr3_nt: TGTGCCAGCAGCCAAGTAGGGAGCGTTGCAGATACGCAGTATTTT
cdr3_length: 12; d_call: .; j_call: TRBJ2-5; v_call: TRBV6-2/TRBV6-3; clone_size: .; cdr3_aa: CASSHGQGTQYF; cdr3_nt: TGTGCCAGCAGCCACGGACAAGGGACCCAGTACTTC
cdr3_length: 15; d_call: TRBD1; j_call: TRBJ2-7; v_call: TRBV13; clone_size: .; cdr3_aa: CASSFGTGTTYEQYF; cdr3_nt: TGTGCCAGCAGCTTTGGGACAGGGACTACCTACGAGCAGTACTTC
cdr3_length: 16; d_call: .; j_call: TRBJ2-3; v_call: TRBV3-1/TRBV3-2; clone_size: .; cdr3_aa: CASSQDVRDRTDTQYF; cdr3_nt: TGTGCCAGCAGCCAAGATGTGCGGGATCGCACAGATACGCAGTATTTT
cdr3_length: 14; d_call: TRBD1; j_call: TRBJ1-2; v_call: TRBV7-9; clone_size: .; cdr3_aa: CASSFMGQGYGYTF; cdr3_nt: TGTGCCAGCAGCTTTATGGGACAGGGTTACGGCTACACCTTC
cdr3_length: 14; d_call: TRBD1; j_call: TRBJ1-1; v_call: TRBV19; clone_size: .; cdr3_aa: CASSGGTGASEAFF; cdr3_nt: TGTGCCAGTAGTGGAGGGACAGGGGCCAGTGAAGCTTTCTTT
cdr3_length: 15; d_call: TRBD1; j_call: TRBJ1-2; v_call: TRBV18; clone_size: .; cdr3_aa: CASSPRTGDNYGYTF; cdr3_nt: TGTGCCAGCTCACCCCGGACAGGGGATAACTATGGCTACACCTTC
cdr3_length: 15; d_call: .; j_call: TRBJ1-5; v_call: TRBV20-1; clone_size: .; cdr3_aa: CSASGEIYSNQPQHF; cdr3_nt: TGCAGTGCTAGTGGGGAGATTTATAGCAATCAGCCCCAGCATTTT
cdr3_length: 16; d_call: .; j_call: TRBJ1-3; v_call: TRBV5-4; clone_size: few; cdr3_aa: CASSFGGPSSGNTIYF; cdr3_nt: TGTGCCAGCAGCTTCGGAGGCCCTAGCTCTGGAAACACCATATATTTT
cdr3_length: 13; d_call: .; j_call: TRBJ1-5; v_call: TRBV7-2; clone_size: .; cdr3_aa: CASSSLRDQPQHF; cdr3_nt: TGTGCCAGCAGCTCTCTCAGGGATCAGCCCCAGCATTTT
cdr3_length: 16; d_call: .; j_call: TRBJ1-6; v_call: TRBV11-2; clone_size: .; cdr3_aa: CASSLGGSGLGSPLHF; cdr3_nt: TGTGCCAGCAGCTTAGGCGGAAGCGGCCTGGGCTCACCCCTCCACTTT
cdr3_length: 17; d_call: .; j_call: TRBJ1-1; v_call: TRBV7-9; clone_size: .; cdr3_aa: CASNDAIRAREATEAFF; cdr3_nt: TGTGCCAGCAACGACGCGATTAGGGCCAGGGAGGCGACTGAAGCTTTCTTT
cdr3_length: 20; d_call: .; j_call: TRBJ2-2; v_call: TRBV3-1/TRBV3-2; clone_size: .; cdr3_aa: CASSQDGPWRGHFATGELFF; cdr3_nt: TGTGCCAGCAGCCAAGATGGGCCATGGAGAGGACATTTTGCTACCGGGGAGCTGTTTTTT
cdr3_length: 15; d_call: .; j_call: TRBJ1-1; v_call: TRBV5-1; clone_size: .; cdr3_aa: CASYLPMATPNKAFF; cdr3_nt: TGCGCCAGCTACCTTCCGATGGCAACACCAAATAAAGCTTTCTTT
cdr3_length: 15; d_call: .; j_call: TRBJ1-5; v_call: TRBV28; clone_size: .; cdr3_aa: CASSLGEYPNQPQHF; cdr3_nt: TGTGCCAGCAGTTTAGGGGAGTATCCCAATCAGCCCCAGCATTTT
cdr3_length: 15; d_call: .; j_call: TRBJ1-6; v_call: TRBV2; clone_size: .; cdr3_aa: CASMTRDGGNSPLHF; cdr3_nt: TGTGCCAGCATGACTAGGGACGGGGGTAATTCACCCCTCCACTTT
cdr3_length: 16; d_call: TRBD2; j_call: TRBJ2-7; v_call: TRBV10-3; clone_size: .; cdr3_aa: CAISEATSSGSYEQYF; cdr3_nt: TGTGCCATCAGTGAGGCCACATCTAGCGGGAGTTACGAGCAGTACTTC
cdr3_length: 17; d_call: TRBD1; j_call: TRBJ1-5; v_call: TRBV20-1; clone_size: .; cdr3_aa: CSASPGQGYISNQPQHF; cdr3_nt: TGCAGTGCTAGTCCAGGACAGGGATATATTAGCAATCAGCCCCAGCATTTT
cdr3_length: 13; d_call: TRBD1; j_call: TRBJ1-1; v_call: TRBV10-3; clone_size: once; cdr3_aa: CAISGTGGTEAFF; cdr3_nt: TGTGCCATCAGTGGAACAGGGGGCACTGAAGCTTTCTTT
cdr3_length: 14; d_call: TRBD2; j_call: TRBJ2-1; v_call: TRBV9; clone_size: .; cdr3_aa: CASSQAGAYNEQFF; cdr3_nt: TGTGCCAGCAGCCAAGCGGGAGCTTACAATGAGCAGTTCTTC
cdr3_length: 15; d_call: TRBD1; j_call: TRBJ2-7; v_call: TRBV3-1/TRBV3-2; clone_size: .; cdr3_aa: CASSQDDRAESEQYF; cdr3_nt: TGTGCCAGCAGCCAAGACGACAGGGCGGAATCGGAGCAGTACTTC
cdr3_length: 15; d_call: .; j_call: TRBJ2-5; v_call: TRBV7-2; clone_size: .; cdr3_aa: CASSYRTPGEETQYF; cdr3_nt: TGTGCCAGCAGCTACCGGACCCCGGGAGAAGAGACCCAGTACTTC
cdr3_length: 15; d_call: .; j_call: TRBJ2-1; v_call: TRBV13; clone_size: once; cdr3_aa: CASSNRRSSYNEQFF; cdr3_nt: TGTGCCAGCAGCAATAGAAGGAGCTCCTACAATGAGCAGTTCTTC
cdr3_length: 15; d_call: .; j_call: TRBJ2-7; v_call: TRBV28; clone_size: .; cdr3_aa: CASTSQQGRRVEQYF; cdr3_nt: TGTGCCAGCACCAGCCAACAGGGAAGACGCGTCGAGCAGTACTTC
cdr3_length: 18; d_call: .; j_call: TRBJ1-2; v_call: TRBV12-5; clone_size: once; cdr3_aa: CASGLVSILSGVAYGYTF; cdr3_nt: TGTGCTAGTGGTTTGGTCTCAATTCTAAGCGGGGTTGCCTATGGCTACACCTTC
cdr3_length: 15; d_call: .; j_call: TRBJ1-1; v_call: TRBV12-1; clone_size: .; cdr3_aa: CASSFAQRHLKEAFF; cdr3_nt: TGTGCCAGCAGCTTTGCGCAAAGACACCTTAAGGAAGCTTTCTTT
cdr3_length: 13; d_call: .; j_call: TRBJ1-1; v_call: TRBV12-3/TRBV12-4; clone_size: once; cdr3_aa: CASSLTWNTEAFF; cdr3_nt: TGTGCCAGCAGTTTAACATGGAACACTGAAGCTTTCTTT
cdr3_length: 12; d_call: .; j_call: TRBJ1-1; v_call: TRBV18; clone_size: .; cdr3_aa: CASSRMNTEAFF; cdr3_nt: TGTGCCAGCTCTAGAATGAACACTGAAGCTTTCTTT
cdr3_length: 16; d_call: .; j_call: TRBJ2-5; v_call: TRBV24-1; clone_size: .; cdr3_aa: CATSGWSPREQETQYF; cdr3_nt: TGTGCCACCAGCGGGTGGAGCCCGAGGGAGCAAGAGACCCAGTACTTC
cdr3_length: 15; d_call: TRBD1; j_call: TRBJ1-5; v_call: TRBV6-1; clone_size: once; cdr3_aa: CASSEENRGFQPQHF; cdr3_nt: TGTGCCAGCAGTGAAGAAAACAGGGGTTTTCAGCCCCAGCATTTT
cdr3_length: 14; d_call: .; j_call: TRBJ1-6; v_call: TRBV28; clone_size: .; cdr3_aa: CASTSGTYNSPLHF; cdr3_nt: TGTGCCAGCACTTCGGGGACCTATAATTCACCCCTCCACTTT
cdr3_length: 15; d_call: .; j_call: TRBJ2-2; v_call: TRBV4-1; clone_size: .; cdr3_aa: CASSRENRATGELFF; cdr3_nt: TGCGCCAGCAGCCGGGAAAACAGGGCCACCGGGGAGCTGTTTTTT
cdr3_length: 18; d_call: TRBD1; j_call: TRBJ2-5; v_call: TRBV4-1; clone_size: once; cdr3_aa: CASSQDLFAQGAAETQYF; cdr3_nt: TGCGCCAGCAGCCAAGATCTCTTCGCTCAGGGGGCTGCAGAGACCCAGTACTTC
cdr3_length: 13; d_call: .; j_call: TRBJ2-1; v_call: TRBV6-5; clone_size: .; cdr3_aa: CASSPGSYNEQFF; cdr3_nt: TGTGCCAGCAGTCCAGGAAGTTACAATGAGCAGTTCTTC
cdr3_length: 14; d_call: .; j_call: TRBJ1-6; v_call: TRBV5-4; clone_size: .; cdr3_aa: CASSFELLQSPLHF; cdr3_nt: TGTGCCAGCAGCTTCGAACTCCTCCAATCACCCCTCCACTTT
cdr3_length: 17; d_call: TRBD2; j_call: TRBJ2-1; v_call: TRBV4-3; clone_size: .; cdr3_aa: CASSQGASGSSYNEQFF; cdr3_nt: TGCGCCAGCAGCCAGGGAGCTAGCGGGAGTTCCTACAATGAGCAGTTCTTC
cdr3_length: 13; d_call: .; j_call: TRBJ2-5; v_call: TRBV29-1; clone_size: .; cdr3_aa: CSVEEFGSETQYF; cdr3_nt: TGCAGCGTTGAAGAATTCGGGTCGGAGACCCAGTACTTC
cdr3_length: 13; d_call: .; j_call: TRBJ1-1; v_call: TRBV2; clone_size: .; cdr3_aa: CASSGTGGTEAFF; cdr3_nt: TGTGCCAGCAGCGGGACGGGGGGCACTGAAGCTTTCTTT
cdr3_length: 10; d_call: .; j_call: TRBJ1-1; v_call: TRBV29-1; clone_size: .; cdr3_aa: CSVALTEAFF; cdr3_nt: TGCAGCGTTGCCCTCACTGAAGCTTTCTTT
cdr3_length: 15; d_call: TRBD2; j_call: TRBJ2-7; v_call: TRBV5-3; clone_size: .; cdr3_aa: CARSLEGLRDYEQYF; cdr3_nt: TGTGCCAGAAGCTTGGAGGGACTAAGAGATTACGAGCAGTACTTC
cdr3_length: 15; d_call: .; j_call: TRBJ1-6; v_call: TRBV11-3; clone_size: .; cdr3_aa: CASSLMDSHNSPLHF; cdr3_nt: TGTGCCAGCAGCTTAATGGACAGTCACAATTCACCCCTCCACTTT
cdr3_length: 12; d_call: .; j_call: TRBJ1-2; v_call: TRBV20-1; clone_size: .; cdr3_aa: CSASQGKSGYTF; cdr3_nt: TGCAGTGCTAGTCAGGGTAAAAGTGGCTACACCTTC
cdr3_length: 13; d_call: .; j_call: TRBJ1-2; v_call: TRBV3-1/TRBV3-2; clone_size: .; cdr3_aa: CASSQDSRVGYTF; cdr3_nt: TGTGCCAGCAGCCAAGATAGCAGGGTCGGCTACACCTTC
cdr3_length: 17; d_call: .; j_call: TRBJ1-1; v_call: TRBV9; clone_size: .; cdr3_aa: CASSVDPGAVTLTEAFF; cdr3_nt: TGTGCCAGCAGCGTAGATCCAGGGGCCGTAACGTTGACTGAAGCTTTCTTT
cdr3_length: 18; d_call: TRBD1; j_call: TRBJ2-2; v_call: TRBV19; clone_size: .; cdr3_aa: CASSIVGDRGPLTGELFF; cdr3_nt: TGTGCCAGTAGTATAGTAGGGGACAGGGGACCTCTCACCGGGGAGCTGTTTTTT
cdr3_length: 16; d_call: TRBD1; j_call: TRBJ1-2; v_call: TRBV13; clone_size: .; cdr3_aa: CASSPIARGQNYGYTF; cdr3_nt: TGTGCCAGCAGCCCAATCGCCAGGGGACAGAACTATGGCTACACCTTC